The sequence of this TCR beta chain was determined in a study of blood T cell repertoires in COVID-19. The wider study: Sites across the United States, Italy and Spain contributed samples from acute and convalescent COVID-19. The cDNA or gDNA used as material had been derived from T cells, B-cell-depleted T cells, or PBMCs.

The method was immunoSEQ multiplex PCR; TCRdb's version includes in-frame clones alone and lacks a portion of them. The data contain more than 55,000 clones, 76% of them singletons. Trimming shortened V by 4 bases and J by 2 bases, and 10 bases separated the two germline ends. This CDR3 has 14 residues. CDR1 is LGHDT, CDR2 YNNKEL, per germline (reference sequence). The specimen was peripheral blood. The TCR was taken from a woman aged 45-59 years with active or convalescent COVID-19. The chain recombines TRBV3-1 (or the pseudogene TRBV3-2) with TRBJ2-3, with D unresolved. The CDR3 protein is CASSPRRFTDTQYF. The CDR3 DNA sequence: TGTGCCAGCAGCCCACGGCGGTTCACAGATACGCAGTATTTT.